The TCR beta chain under discussion was sequenced for a study of post-analysis software for immune sequencing data. Study details: The disease courses covered relapsing-remitting, secondary progressive and progressive-relapsing multiple sclerosis. Overall study results and limits: A handful of TRBV segments appeared more often in patients than in controls, and TRBV5-6, TRBV5-1 and TRBV20-1 were among these. By F measure, samples from a shared preparation batch strongly co-clustered. Controls' normalized Chao1 diversity significantly exceeded that of multiple sclerosis patients.

The CDR3 sequence is 16 residues long. The germline V gene encodes CDR1 SGHRS and CDR2 YFSETQ. V dropped 3 bases and J dropped 0; count of bases not matched to a gene: 4. Unique molecular identifiers had been added to the TCR beta cDNA libraries. T cells, roughly 0.9 to 11 million of them, yielded roughly 550,000 cDNA molecules. TCRdb called the PCR reads again in MiXCR, with one record for every CDR3 protein. The sample holds roughly 800,000 distinct CDR3 sequences, less than 35% seen once. Turning to this clonotype: The target antigen is unknown.

The chain recombines TRBV5-1 with TRBJ2-3; TRBD2 agrees at 10 bases. The material sequenced was blood. The sequence came from a girl aged 5-17 years with multiple sclerosis. As DNA, the CDR3 is TGCGCCAGCAGCTCTCGAGCGGGGGGGAGCACAGATACGCAGTATTTT. Protein product: CASSSRAGGSTDTQYF.